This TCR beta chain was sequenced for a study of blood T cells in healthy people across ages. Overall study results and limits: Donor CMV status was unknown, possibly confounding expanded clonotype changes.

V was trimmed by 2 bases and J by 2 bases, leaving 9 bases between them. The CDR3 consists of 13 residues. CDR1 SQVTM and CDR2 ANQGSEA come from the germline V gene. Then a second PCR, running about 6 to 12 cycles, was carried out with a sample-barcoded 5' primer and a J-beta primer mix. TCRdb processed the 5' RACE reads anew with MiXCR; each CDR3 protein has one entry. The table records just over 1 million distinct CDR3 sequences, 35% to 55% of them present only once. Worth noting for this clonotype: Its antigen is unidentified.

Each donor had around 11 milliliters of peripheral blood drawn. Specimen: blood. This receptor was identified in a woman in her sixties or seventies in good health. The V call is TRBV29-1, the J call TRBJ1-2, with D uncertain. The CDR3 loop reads CSVELTENYGYTF. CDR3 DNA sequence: TGCAGCGTTGAATTGACGGAGAACTATGGCTACACCTTC. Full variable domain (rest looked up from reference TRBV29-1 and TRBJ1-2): SAVISQKPSRDICQRGTSLTIQCQVDSQVTMMFWYRQQPGQSLTLIATANQGSEATYESGFVIDKFPISRPNLTFSTLTVSNMSPEDSSIYLCSVELTENYGYTFGSGTRLTVV.